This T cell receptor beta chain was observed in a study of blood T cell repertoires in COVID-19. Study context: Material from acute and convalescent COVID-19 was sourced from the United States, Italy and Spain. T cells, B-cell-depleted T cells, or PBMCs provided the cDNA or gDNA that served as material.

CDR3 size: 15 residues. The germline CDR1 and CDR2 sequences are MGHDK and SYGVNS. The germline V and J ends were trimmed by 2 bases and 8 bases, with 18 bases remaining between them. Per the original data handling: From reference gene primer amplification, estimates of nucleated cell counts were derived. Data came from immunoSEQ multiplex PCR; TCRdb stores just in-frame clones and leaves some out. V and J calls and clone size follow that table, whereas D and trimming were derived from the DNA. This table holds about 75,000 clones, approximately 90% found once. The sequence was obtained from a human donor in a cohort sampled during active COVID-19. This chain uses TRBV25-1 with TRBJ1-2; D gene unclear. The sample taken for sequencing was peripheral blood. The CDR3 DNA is TGTGCCAGCAGTGAAAGACTTGCTCGAGGCTACGGCTACACCTTC. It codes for CASSERLARGYGYTF.